This T cell receptor (beta chain) is from a study of tissue T cells after allogeneic stem cell transplantation. TCRdb's table, derived via immunoSEQ multiplex PCR, lists solely in-frame clones and lacks some. The sample yields some 670 clones, 40% to 60% seen once. Comment on this clone: Its matching antigen is unknown. Each gene name is a mouse one. The observed sequence ends 1 residue before the CDR3 terminus, with the missing tail filled in from the germline J gene.

The V gene end was trimmed by 1 base and the J gene end by 4 bases; junction bases not matched to a gene: 4. Germline CDR1 and CDR2: SGHND and FRSKSL. The CDR3 consists of 16 residues. The study's findings and limits: Few T cell clones were shared across patients, but motif clusters showed tissue-specific shared signatures. This small cohort was clinically heterogeneous, and sampling depth was a limitation. Anatomically similar tissues had similar TCR repertoires within each patient.

Time point here: mouse harvest day 14 after allogeneic transplant. Mouse grafts combined 10^7 T-cell-depleted bone marrow cells with 10^6 splenic CD5+ T cells. B6 (H2b) cells into BALB/c (H2d) mice; tissues taken at day 7 or 14. The sequence came from a female BALB/c mouse given C57BL/6 T cells with graft-versus-host disease after an allogeneic hematopoietic cell transplant. The sample comprised liver tissue. This chain uses TRBV15 with TRBJ2-2; TRBD2 aligns across 9 bases. CDR3 residues: CASSLVGGASTGQLYF. The sequenced CDR3 bases are TGTGCCAGCAGTTTAGTTGGGGGGGCTAGCACCGGGCAGCTCTAC.